The rows below give T cell receptor beta chains drawn from one sample of a study of blood T cell repertoires in COVID-19. This table comes from immunoSEQ multiplex PCR, and its TCRdb copy is limited to in-frame clones, with some not included. The sample shows fewer than 350,000 clones, roughly 90% of them seen only once. Sequencing used PBMCs or T cells enriched from blood (not recorded which). The receptors come from a middle-aged woman with acute COVID-19. The CDR3 runs from the conserved cysteine through the conserved F or W. D genes are given only for firm matches. Not all rows give a size; the values are once, few, many and, for expanded clones, a class.

V gene,clone size,J gene,D gene,CDR3 DNA,CDR3 protein
TRBV28,NA,TRBJ1-2,NA,TGTGCCAGCAGTCTACGGACAGAGACCTATGGCTACACCTTC,CASSLRTETYGYTF
TRBV29-1,NA,TRBJ1-2,TRBD1,TGCAGCGTTGTAGACAGGGTGTGGGGCTACACCTTC,CSVVDRVWGYTF
TRBV6-5,NA,TRBJ2-7,NA,TGTGCCAGCAGCCGCGCGCCGGGTTACGAGCAGTACTTC,CASSRAPGYEQYF
TRBV2,few,TRBJ1-1,TRBD1,TGTGCCAGCAGTGAGAACAGGGGGCCTGAAGCTTTCTTT,CASSENRGPEAFF
TRBV14,NA,TRBJ1-1,NA,TGTGCCAGCAGCCAAGGGCAGAACACTGAAGCTTTCTTT,CASSQGQNTEAFF
TRBV25-1,NA,TRBJ2-3,TRBD1,TGTGCCAGCAGTGAACCCCAGACAGGGACAGATACGCAGTATTTT,CASSEPQTGTDTQYF
TRBV4-1,NA,TRBJ2-7,TRBD2,TGCGCCAGCAGCTTCCGACTAGCATTGGGGTACGAGCAGTACTTC,CASSFRLALGYEQYF
TRBV25-1,once,TRBJ1-2,NA,TGTGCCAGCAGTGAATTTGGTCAGCAGGGCAACTATGGCTACACCTTC,CASSEFGQQGNYGYTF
TRBV19,NA,TRBJ1-3,TRBD1,TGTGCCAGTAACCGGGACAGCCTTTCTGGAAACACCATATATTTT,CASNRDSLSGNTIYF
TRBV5-1,NA,TRBJ1-4,NA,TGCGCCACAAGGACGGACCCACAGGAGGAAAAACTGTTTTTT,CATRTDPQEEKLFF
TRBV7-8,few,TRBJ1-6,TRBD1,TGTGCCAGCAGCCCACAGGGGGCCTTCGGCTCCTATAATTCACCCCTCCACTTT,CASSPQGAFGSYNSPLHF
TRBV14,NA,TRBJ1-1,NA,TGTGCCAGCAGCCCAGGGGAATGGGTCACTGAAGCTTTCTTT,CASSPGEWVTEAFF
TRBV6-5,NA,TRBJ1-1,NA,TGTGCCAGCAGTTACCGGGGAGGAGATGGGACTTTCTTT,CASSYRGGDGTFF
TRBV20-1,NA,TRBJ1-5,TRBD1,TGCAGTGCTAGTCTCGGGACAGGGCATCAGCCCCAGCATTTT,CSASLGTGHQPQHF